This TCR beta chain came from a study of shared T cell receptors in the human thymus. The assay was immunoSEQ multiplex PCR, and TCRdb's table has in-frame clones only and misses some. The sample has some 760,000 clones, 75% to 90% seen once. Trimming removed 2 bases from V and 6 bases from J, with 23 bases in between. The CDR3 loop spans 17 amino acids. Germline V gives CDR1 MNHEY, CDR2 SMNVEV (reference sequence). These records were also assigned to another study, of human thymus T cells. That source adds: Apparent skewing of V and J gene usage characterized both thymic and blood repertoires.

Sequencing used thymocytes. This sequence originates from a girl less than two years old with a congenital heart defect. The gene calls are TRBV27 and TRBJ2-7; perhaps TRBD1 as D (5 bases). The CDR3 DNA is TGTGCCAGCAGTTTACTCCGCTCAAGGGGCACCGGCGTCGAGCAGTACTTC. This sequence encodes CASSLLRSRGTGVEQYF.